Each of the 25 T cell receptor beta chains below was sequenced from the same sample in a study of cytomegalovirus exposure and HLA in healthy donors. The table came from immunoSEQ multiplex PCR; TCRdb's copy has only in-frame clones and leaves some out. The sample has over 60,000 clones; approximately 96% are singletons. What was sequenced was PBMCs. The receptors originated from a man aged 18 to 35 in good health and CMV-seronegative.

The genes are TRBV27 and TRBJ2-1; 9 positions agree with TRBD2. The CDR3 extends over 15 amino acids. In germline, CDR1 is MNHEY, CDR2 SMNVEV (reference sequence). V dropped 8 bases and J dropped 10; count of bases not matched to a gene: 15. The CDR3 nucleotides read TGTGCCAGCCTAAAATGGGGCGGGGGGGCCCGGGAGCAGTTCTTC. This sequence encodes CASLKWGGGAREQFF.

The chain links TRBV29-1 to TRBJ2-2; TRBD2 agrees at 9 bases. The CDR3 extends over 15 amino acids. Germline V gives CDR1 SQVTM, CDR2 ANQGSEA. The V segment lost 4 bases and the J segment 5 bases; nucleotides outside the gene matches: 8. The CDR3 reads CSVGGGGAGTGELFF. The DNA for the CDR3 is TGCAGCGTTGGTGGCGGGGGGGCCGGTACCGGGGAGCTGTTTTTT.

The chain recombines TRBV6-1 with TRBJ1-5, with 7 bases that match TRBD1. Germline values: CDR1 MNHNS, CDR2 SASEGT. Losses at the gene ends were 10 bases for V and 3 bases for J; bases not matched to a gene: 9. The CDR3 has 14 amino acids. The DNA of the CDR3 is TGTGCCACCACTAACGGACAGGCCAATCAGCCCCAGCATTTT. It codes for CATTNGQANQPQHF.

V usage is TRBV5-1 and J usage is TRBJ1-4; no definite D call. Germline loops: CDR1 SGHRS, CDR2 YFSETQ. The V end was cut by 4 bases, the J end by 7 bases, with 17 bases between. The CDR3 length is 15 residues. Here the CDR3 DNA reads TGCGCCAGCAGCGCATTAGCCAGAGGCAGTGAAAAACTGTTTTTT. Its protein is CASSALARGSEKLFF.

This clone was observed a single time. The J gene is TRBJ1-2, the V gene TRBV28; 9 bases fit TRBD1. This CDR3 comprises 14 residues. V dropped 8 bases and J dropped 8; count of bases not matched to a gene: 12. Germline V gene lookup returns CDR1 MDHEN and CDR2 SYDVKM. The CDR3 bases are TGTGCCAGCGGGGTGCCGGGACAGGGTAGGGGCTACACCTTC. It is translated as CASGVPGQGRGYTF.

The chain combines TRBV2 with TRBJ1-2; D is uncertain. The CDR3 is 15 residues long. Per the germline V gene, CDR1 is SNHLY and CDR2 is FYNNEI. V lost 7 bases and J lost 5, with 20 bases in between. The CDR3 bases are TGTGCCAGCAATCAGGAAGCCGAGGGATTTTATGGCTACACCTTC. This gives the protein CASNQEAEGFYGYTF. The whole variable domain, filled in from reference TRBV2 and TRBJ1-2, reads EPEVTQTPSHQVTQMGQEVILRCVPISNHLYFYWYRQILGQKVEFLVSFYNNEISEKSEIFDDQFSVERPDGSNFTLKIRSTKLEDSAMYFCASNQEAEGFYGYTFGSGTRLTVV.

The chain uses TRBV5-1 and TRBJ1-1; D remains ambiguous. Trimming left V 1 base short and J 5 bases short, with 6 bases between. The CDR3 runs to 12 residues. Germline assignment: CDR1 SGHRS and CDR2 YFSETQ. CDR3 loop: CASSLPGTEAFF. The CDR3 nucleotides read TGCGCCAGCAGCTTGCCGGGGACTGAAGCTTTCTTT.

The CDR3: CASSHAGPGQGEAFF. The CDR3 nucleotides are TGCGCCAGCAGCCACGCCGGCCCCGGACAGGGAGAAGCTTTCTTT. V gene TRBV4-1 combines with J gene TRBJ1-1; 8 positions match TRBD1. Trimming took 3 bases from V and 8 from J; bases not matched to a gene: 11. The CDR3 has 15 amino acids. Germline V lookup: CDR1 MGHRA, CDR2 YSYEKL.

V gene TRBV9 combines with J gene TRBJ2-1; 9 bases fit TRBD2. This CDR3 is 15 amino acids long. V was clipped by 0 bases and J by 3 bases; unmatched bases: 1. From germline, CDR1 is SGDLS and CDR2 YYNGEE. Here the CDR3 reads CASSVVAGVYNEQFF. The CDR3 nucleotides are TGTGCCAGCAGCGTAGTAGCGGGGGTCTACAATGAGCAGTTCTTC.

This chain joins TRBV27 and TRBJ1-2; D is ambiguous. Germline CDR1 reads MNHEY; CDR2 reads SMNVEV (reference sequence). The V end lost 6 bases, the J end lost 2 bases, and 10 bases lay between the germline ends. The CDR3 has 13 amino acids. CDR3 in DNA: TGTGCCAGCAGAATGGGCAGGAACTATGGCTACACCTTC. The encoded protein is CASRMGRNYGYTF.

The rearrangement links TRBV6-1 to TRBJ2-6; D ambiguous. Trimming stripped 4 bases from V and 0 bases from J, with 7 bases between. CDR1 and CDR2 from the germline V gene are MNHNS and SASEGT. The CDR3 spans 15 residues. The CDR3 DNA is TGTGCCAGCAGTGTACGGAGCTCTGGGGCCAACGTCCTGACTTTC. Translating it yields CASSVRSSGANVLTF.

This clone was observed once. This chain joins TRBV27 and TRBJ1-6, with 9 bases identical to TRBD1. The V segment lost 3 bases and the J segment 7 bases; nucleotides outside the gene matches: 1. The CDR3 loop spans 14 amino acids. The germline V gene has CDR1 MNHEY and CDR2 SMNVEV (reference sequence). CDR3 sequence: CASSFGTGNSPLHF. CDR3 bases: TGTGCCAGCAGTTTTGGGACAGGGAATTCACCCCTCCACTTT.

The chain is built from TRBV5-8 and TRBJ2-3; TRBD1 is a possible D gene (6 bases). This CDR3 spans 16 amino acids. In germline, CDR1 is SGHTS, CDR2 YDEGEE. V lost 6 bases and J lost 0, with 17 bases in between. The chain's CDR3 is CASNSGHLTSTDTQYF. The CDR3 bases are TGTGCCAGCAACTCGGGACATTTGACTAGCACAGATACGCAGTATTTT.

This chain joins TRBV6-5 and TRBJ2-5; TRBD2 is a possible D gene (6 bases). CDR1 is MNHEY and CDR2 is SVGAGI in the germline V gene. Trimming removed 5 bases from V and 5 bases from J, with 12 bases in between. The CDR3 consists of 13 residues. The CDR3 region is CASSPGVYETQYF. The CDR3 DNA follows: TGTGCCAGCAGTCCGGGGGTGTATGAGACCCAGTACTTC.

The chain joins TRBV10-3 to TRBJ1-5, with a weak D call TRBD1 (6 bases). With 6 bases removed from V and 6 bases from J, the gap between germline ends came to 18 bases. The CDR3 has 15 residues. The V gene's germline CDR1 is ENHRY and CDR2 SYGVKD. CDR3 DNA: TGTGCCATCAGGCCCGGGACACCCCCGGGTCAGCCCCAGCATTTT. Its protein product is CAIRPGTPPGQPQHF.

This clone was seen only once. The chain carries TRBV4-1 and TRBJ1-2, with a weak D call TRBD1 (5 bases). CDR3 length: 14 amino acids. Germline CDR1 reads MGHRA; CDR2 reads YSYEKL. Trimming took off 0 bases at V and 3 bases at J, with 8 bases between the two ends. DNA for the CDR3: TGCGCCAGCAGCCAAGATGAAGGGGACTATGGCTACACCTTC. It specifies CASSQDEGDYGYTF.

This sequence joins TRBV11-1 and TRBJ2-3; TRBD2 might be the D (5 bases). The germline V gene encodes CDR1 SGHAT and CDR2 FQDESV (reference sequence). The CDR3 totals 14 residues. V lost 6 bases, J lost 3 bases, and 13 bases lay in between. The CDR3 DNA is TGTGCCAGCAGTCGCCCCTCGGGGACAGATACGCAGTATTTT. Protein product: CASSRPSGTDTQYF.

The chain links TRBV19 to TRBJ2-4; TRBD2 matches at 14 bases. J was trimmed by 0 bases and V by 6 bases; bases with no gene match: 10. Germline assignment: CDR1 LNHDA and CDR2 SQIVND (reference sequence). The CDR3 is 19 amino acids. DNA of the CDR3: TGTGCCAGTAGCTCGACTAGCGGGGGGGCAATGCTAGCCAAAAACATTCAGTACTTC. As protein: CASSSTSGGAMLAKNIQYF.

The CDR3 nucleotides read TGCAGCGTTGAAGATGGGGGCGTCAGGGAAGCTTTCTTT. Translation: CSVEDGGVREAFF. V gene TRBV29-1 combines with J gene TRBJ1-1; D possibly corresponds to TRBD1 (6 bases). With 0 bases removed from V and 8 bases from J, the gap between germline ends came to 13 bases. Germline V lookup: CDR1 SQVTM, CDR2 ANQGSEA. This CDR3 region has 13 residues.

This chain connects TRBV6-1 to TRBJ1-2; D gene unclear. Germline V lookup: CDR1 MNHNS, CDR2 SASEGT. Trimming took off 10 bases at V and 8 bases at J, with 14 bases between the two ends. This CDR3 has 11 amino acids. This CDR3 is CATLGVDGYTF. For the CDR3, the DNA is TGTGCCACCCTTGGAGTCGACGGCTACACCTTC.

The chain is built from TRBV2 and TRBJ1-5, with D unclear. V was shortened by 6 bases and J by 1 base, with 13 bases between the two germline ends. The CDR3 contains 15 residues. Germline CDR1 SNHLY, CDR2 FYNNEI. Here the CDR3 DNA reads TGTGCCAGCAGGGGTGGAACAGCAAGCAATCAGCCCCAGCATTTT. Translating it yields CASRGGTASNQPQHF.

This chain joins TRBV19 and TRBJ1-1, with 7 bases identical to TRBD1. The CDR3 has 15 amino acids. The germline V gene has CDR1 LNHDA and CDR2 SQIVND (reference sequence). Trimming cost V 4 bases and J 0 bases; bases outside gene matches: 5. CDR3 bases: TGTGCCAGTAGTACCGAGACAGGGATGAACACTGAAGCTTTCTTT. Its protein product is CASSTETGMNTEAFF.

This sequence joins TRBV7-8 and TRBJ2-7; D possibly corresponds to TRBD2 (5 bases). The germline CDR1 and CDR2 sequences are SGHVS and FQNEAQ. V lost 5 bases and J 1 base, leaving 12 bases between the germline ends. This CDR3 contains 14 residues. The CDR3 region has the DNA TGTGCCAGCAGCCGGCGGACTGATTCCTACGAGCAGTACTTC. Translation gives CASSRRTDSYEQYF.

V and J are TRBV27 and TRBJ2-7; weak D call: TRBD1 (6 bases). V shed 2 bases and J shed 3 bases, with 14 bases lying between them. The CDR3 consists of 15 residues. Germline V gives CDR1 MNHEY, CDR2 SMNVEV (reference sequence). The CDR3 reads CASSLAPGVGYEQYF. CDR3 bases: TGTGCCAGCAGTTTAGCCCCAGGGGTCGGCTACGAGCAGTACTTC.

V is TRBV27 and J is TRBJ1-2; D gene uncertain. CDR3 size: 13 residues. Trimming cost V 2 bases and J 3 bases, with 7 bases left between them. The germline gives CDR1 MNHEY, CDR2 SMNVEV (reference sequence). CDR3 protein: CASSLGRYYGYTF. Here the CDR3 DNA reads TGTGCCAGCAGTTTAGGCAGATACTATGGCTACACCTTC.